The subject of this entry is one T cell receptor beta chain. Compared with germline, one end of the junction differs, possibly owing to a read error. The record originates from a study of blood T cell repertoires in COVID-19. Germline-derived CDR1 and CDR2 are SQVTM and ANQGSEA. CDR3 length equals 14 residues. Assay used: immunoSEQ multiplex PCR; TCRdb lists only in-frame clones, some missing. The data contain 100,000 to 110,000 clones, about 80% of them singletons. Sequenced material: peripheral blood. This chain joins TRBV29-1 and TRBJ1-3, with TRBD1 matching over 7 bases. The sequence was obtained from a woman in her 70s with acute or convalescent COVID-19. The CDR3 nucleotides are TGCAGCGTTGACGCAGGGGGGTCTGTAAACACCATATATTTT. Its translation: CSVDAGGSVNTIYF.